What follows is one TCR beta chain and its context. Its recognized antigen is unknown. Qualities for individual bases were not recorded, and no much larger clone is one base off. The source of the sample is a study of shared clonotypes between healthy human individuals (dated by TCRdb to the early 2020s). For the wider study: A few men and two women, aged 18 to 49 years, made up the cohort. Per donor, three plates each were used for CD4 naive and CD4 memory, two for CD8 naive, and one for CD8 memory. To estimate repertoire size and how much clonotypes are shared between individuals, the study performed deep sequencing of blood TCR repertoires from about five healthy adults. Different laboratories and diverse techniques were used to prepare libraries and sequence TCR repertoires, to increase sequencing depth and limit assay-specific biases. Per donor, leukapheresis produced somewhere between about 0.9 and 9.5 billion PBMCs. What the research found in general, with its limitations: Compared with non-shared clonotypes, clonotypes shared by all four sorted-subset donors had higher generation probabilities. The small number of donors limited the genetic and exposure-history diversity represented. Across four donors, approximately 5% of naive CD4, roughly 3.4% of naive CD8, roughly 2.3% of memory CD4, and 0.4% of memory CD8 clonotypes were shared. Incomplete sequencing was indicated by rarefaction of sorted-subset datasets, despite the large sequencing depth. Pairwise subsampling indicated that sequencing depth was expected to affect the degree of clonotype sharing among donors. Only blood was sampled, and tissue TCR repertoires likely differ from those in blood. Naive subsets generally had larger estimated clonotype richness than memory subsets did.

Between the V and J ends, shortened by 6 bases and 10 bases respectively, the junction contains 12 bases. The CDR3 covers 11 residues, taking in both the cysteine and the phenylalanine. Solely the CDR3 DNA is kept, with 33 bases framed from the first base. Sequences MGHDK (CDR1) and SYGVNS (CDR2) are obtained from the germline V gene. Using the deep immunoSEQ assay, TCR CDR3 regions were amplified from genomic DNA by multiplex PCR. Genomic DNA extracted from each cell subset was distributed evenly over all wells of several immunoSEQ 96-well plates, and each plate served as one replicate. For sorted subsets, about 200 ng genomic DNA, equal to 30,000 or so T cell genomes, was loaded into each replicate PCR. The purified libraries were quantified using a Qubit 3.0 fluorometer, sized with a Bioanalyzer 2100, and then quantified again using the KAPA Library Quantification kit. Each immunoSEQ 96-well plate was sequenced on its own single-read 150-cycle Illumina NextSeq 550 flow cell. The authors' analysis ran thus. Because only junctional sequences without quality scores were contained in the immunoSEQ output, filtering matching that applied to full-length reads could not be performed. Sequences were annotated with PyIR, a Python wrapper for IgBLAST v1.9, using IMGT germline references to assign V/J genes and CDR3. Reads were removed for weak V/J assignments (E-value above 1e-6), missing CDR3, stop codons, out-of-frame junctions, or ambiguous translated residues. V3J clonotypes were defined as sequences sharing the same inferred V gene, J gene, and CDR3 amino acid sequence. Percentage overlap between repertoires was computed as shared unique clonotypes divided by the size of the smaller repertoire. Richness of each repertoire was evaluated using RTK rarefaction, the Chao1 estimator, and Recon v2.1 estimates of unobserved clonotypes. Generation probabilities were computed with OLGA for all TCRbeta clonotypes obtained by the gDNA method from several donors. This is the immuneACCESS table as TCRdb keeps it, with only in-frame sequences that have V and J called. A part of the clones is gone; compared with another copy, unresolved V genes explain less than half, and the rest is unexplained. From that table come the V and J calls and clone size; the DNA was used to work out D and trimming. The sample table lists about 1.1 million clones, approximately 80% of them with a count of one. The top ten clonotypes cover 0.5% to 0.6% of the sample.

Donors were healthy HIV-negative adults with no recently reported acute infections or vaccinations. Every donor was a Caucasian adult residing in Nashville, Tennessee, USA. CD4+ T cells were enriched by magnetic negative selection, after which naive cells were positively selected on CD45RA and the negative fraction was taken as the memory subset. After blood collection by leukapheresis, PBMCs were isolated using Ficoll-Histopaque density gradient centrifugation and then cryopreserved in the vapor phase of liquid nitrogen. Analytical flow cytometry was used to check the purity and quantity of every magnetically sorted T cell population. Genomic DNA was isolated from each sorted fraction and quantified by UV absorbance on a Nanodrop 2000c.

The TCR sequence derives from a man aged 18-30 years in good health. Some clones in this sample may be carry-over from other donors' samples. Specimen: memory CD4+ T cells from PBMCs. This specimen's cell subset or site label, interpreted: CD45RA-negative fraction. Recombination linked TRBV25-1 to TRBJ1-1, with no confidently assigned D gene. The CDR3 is CASRATGRAFF. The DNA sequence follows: TGTGCCAGCAGAGCAACCGGCCGAGCTTTCTTT.